The 32 T cell receptor beta chains reported below all come from one sample, sequenced in a study of beta chain features in type 1 diabetes. Notes on the study in general: Type 1 diabetes patients had TCRB CDR3s that were shorter (moderately but significantly so) in all four CD4+ subsets.

What was sequenced were expressed TCRB transcripts, since all of the isolated RNA had been reverse transcribed. TCRdb's table, derived via immunoSEQ multiplex PCR, lists solely in-frame clones and lacks some. The sample comprises about 340,000 clones, approximately 9.9% of which are singletons, and roughly 1% rests with the top ten. No antigen has been identified for these receptors. The sample was central memory CD4+ T cells from blood. These receptors were taken from a man aged 25 to 45 with type 1 diabetes.

The chain joins TRBV5-1 to TRBJ2-2, with D maybe TRBD2 (6 bases). Germline CDR1 SGHRS, CDR2 YFSETQ. This CDR3 contains 16 residues. V was cut by 2 bases and J by 2 bases, with 13 bases left in between. Written as DNA, the CDR3 is TGCGCCAGCAGCTTCTTCGCTAGCGCAAACACCGGGGAGCTGTTTTTT. Translated: CASSFFASANTGELFF. The full variable domain, its missing parts supplied by reference TRBV5-1 and TRBJ2-2, is KAGVTQTPRYLIKTRGQQVTLSCSPISGHRSVSWYQQTPGQGLQFLFEYFSETQRNKGNFPGRFSGRQFSNSRSEMNVSTLELGDSALYLCASSFFASANTGELFFGEGSRLTVL.

The CDR3 protein is CASSPHRQGAGNTIYF. As DNA, the CDR3 is TGTGCCAGCAGTCCGCACCGACAGGGTGCCGGAAACACCATATATTTT. This sequence joins TRBV27 and TRBJ1-3; 7 bases are a match to TRBD1. In germline, CDR1 is MNHEY, CDR2 SMNVEV (reference sequence). This CDR3 contains 16 residues. The V and J ends lost 5 bases and 4 bases, in that order; junction bases with no gene match: 11.

This clone was observed a handful of times. The chain employs TRBV20-1 and TRBJ2-7; D remains unclear. Germline V gene data show CDR1 as DFQATT and CDR2 as SNEGSKA (reference sequence). V lost 5 bases to trimming and J lost 4 bases, with 9 bases between them. The CDR3 has 11 residues. CDR3 in amino acids: CSALQEYEQYF. The CDR3 DNA reads TGCAGTGCTCTCCAGGAGTACGAGCAGTACTTC.

This chain uses TRBV9 with TRBJ2-5, with a possible D match to TRBD1 (6 bases). CDR1 is SGDLS, CDR2 YYNGEE, per germline. Deletions cut 2 bases from V and 0 bases from J, with 11 bases between. This CDR3 is built from 15 residues. The CDR3 spells CASSVGQMYQETQYF. In DNA form, the CDR3 reads TGTGCCAGCAGCGTCGGACAGATGTACCAAGAGACCCAGTACTTC.

This clone was observed a handful of times. The chain combines TRBV6-5 with TRBJ1-2; D is possibly TRBD1 (5 bases). CDR3 size: 15 residues. Germline V gene lookup returns CDR1 MNHEY and CDR2 SVGAGI. The V gene lost 0 bases and the J gene lost 3 bases, with 11 bases spanning the gap. In DNA, the CDR3 is TGTGCCAGCAGTTACTCCGGGGCTAAAGACTATGGCTACACCTTC. It codes for CASSYSGAKDYGYTF.

This clone occurred a few times. The chain recombines TRBV4-3 with TRBJ1-6; a possible D gene is TRBD1 (5 bases). The CDR3 runs to 13 residues. Trimming took off 1 base at V and 13 bases at J, with 11 bases between the two ends. Germline values: CDR1 LGHNA, CDR2 YSLEER. CDR3 loop: CASSQAGGSPLHF. Written as DNA, the CDR3 is TGCGCCAGCAGCCAAGCGGGGGGTTCGCCCCTCCACTTT.

The V call is TRBV29-1, the J call TRBJ2-7; D may correspond to TRBD1 or TRBD2 (5 bases each). The CDR3 loop spans 14 amino acids. V lost 0 bases and J 6 bases, leaving 15 bases between the germline ends. Germline V CDR1 and CDR2: SQVTM, ANQGSEA. The CDR3 DNA sequence: TGCAGCGTTGAAGAGATGGGGGAAAGGGGCGAGCAGTACTTC. Translation gives CSVEEMGERGEQYF.

Note on this clone: The same CDR3 also results from other DNA sequences found in this sample. The chain joins TRBV7-9 to TRBJ1-4; 7 positions match TRBD1. The junction had 12 bases not matched to a gene; V was cut back by 7 bases and J by 7 bases. Germline CDR1 reads SEHNR; CDR2 reads FQNEAQ (reference sequence). The CDR3 extends over 15 amino acids. The CDR3 loop is CASILGRTGGEKLFF. DNA for the CDR3: TGTGCCAGCATCCTCGGGAGGACAGGAGGTGAAAAACTGTTTTTT.

This sequence joins TRBV5-4 and TRBJ2-6; D might be TRBD1 (5 bases). The germline CDR1 and CDR2 sequences are SGHNT and YYREEE (reference sequence). The ends were cut back, 4 bases at V and 0 bases at J, with 17 bases in the middle. This CDR3 is 18 amino acids long. CDR3 residues: CASSPKGPDRSGANVLTF. As DNA, the CDR3 is TGTGCCAGCAGCCCGAAGGGGCCTGATCGCTCTGGGGCCAACGTCCTGACTTTC.

The V call is TRBV4-3, the J call TRBJ2-6; weak D call: TRBD1 (5 bases). The CDR3 is made up of 16 amino acids. V was clipped by 4 bases and J by 3 bases, with 13 bases between them. Germline CDR1 and CDR2: LGHNA and YSLEER. CDR3 amino acids: CASSRIDSVGANVLTF. The CDR3 DNA reads TGCGCCAGCAGCCGCATAGACAGCGTTGGGGCCAACGTCCTGACTTTC.

This rearrangement joins TRBV10-3 to TRBJ2-3, with TRBD2 matching over 10 bases. V lost 6 bases and J lost 4; bases outside the gene matches: 10. The CDR3 runs to 16 residues. The germline CDR1 and CDR2 sequences are ENHRY and SYGVKD. CDR3: CAISASGGALADTQYF. CDR3 in DNA: TGTGCCATCAGCGCCAGCGGGGGGGCCCTCGCAGATACGCAGTATTTT.

The chain recombines TRBV6-4 with TRBJ2-1; D unresolved. Trimming took off 4 bases at V and 9 bases at J, with 13 bases between the two ends. The CDR3 contains 13 residues. Germline V gives CDR1 MRHNA, CDR2 SNTAGT. CDR3 sequence reads: CASSGQPGSEQFF. In DNA form, the CDR3 reads TGTGCCAGCAGTGGACAACCAGGCAGTGAGCAGTTCTTC.

The chain combines TRBV11-3 with TRBJ2-2; D is unresolved. This CDR3 is 16 amino acids long. Looked up from germline, CDR1 is SGHNT and CDR2 is YENEEA. The germline V and J ends were trimmed by 0 bases and 1 base, with 9 bases remaining between them. CDR3 nucleotides: TGTGCCAGCAGCTTAGAGTCCGGTGGGAACACCGGGGAGCTGTTTTTT. This encodes CASSLESGGNTGELFF.

There are a few counts of this clone. V and J are TRBV30 and TRBJ2-1; 8 bases line up with TRBD1. Germline V lookup: CDR1 GTSNPN, CDR2 SVGIG (reference sequence). With V trimmed by 4 bases and J by 6 bases, 8 bases remained unmatched. The CDR3 totals 14 residues. CDR3 sequence: CAWIAQGAVNEQFF. The DNA for the CDR3 is TGTGCCTGGATAGCCCAGGGGGCGGTCAATGAGCAGTTCTTC.

This clone was seen a few times. The V and J genes are TRBV19 and TRBJ1-1; D possibly corresponds to TRBD1 (6 bases). Germline V lookup: CDR1 LNHDA, CDR2 SQIVND (reference sequence). The CDR3 has 14 residues. With 5 bases removed from V and 4 bases from J, the gap between germline ends came to 14 bases. This chain's CDR3 is CASSHRELVTEAFF. CDR3 in DNA: TGTGCCAGTAGTCACAGGGAGTTGGTCACTGAAGCTTTCTTT.

This clone was observed a few times. The chain carries TRBV29-1 and TRBJ2-7; possible D gene TRBD2, 6 bases. This CDR3 spans 10 amino acids. Between the trimmed V and J ends, which lost 7 bases and 7 bases, there was a span of 11 bases. The germline gives CDR1 SQVTM, CDR2 ANQGSEA. The CDR3 spells CSGGKGEQYF. The CDR3 DNA sequence: TGCAGCGGCGGGAAGGGTGAGCAGTACTTC.

In DNA, the CDR3 is TGTGCCAGCAGCAAAGAACGGCCAGGTGGGCCCAAAAACATTCAGTACTTC. Amino acid sequence: CASSKERPGGPKNIQYF. This chain connects TRBV21-1 to TRBJ2-4; no DNA check was done on the table's D call, TRBD1. TRBV21-1 counts as a pseudogene. CDR3 length: 17 amino acids.

This clone was found a few times. CDR3 sequence reads: CASSPDRGGNTIYF. CDR3 sequence (DNA): TGTGCCAGCAGCCCGGACAGGGGCGGAAACACCATATATTTT. The J gene is TRBJ1-3, the V gene TRBV28, with TRBD1 identical over 9 bases. CDR1 and CDR2 (germline): MDHEN, SYDVKM. The CDR3 runs to 14 residues. The V and J ends lost 6 bases and 4 bases, in that order; junction bases with no gene match: 4.

The chain links TRBV6-6 to TRBJ2-7, with a weak D call TRBD1 (6 bases). This CDR3 region has 14 residues. V lost 3 bases to trimming and J lost 0 bases, with 9 bases between them. In germline, CDR1 is MNHNY, CDR2 SVGAGI (reference sequence). The CDR3 DNA is TGTGCCAGCAGTTATCGGGACACCTCCTACGAGCAGTACTTC. Its translation is CASSYRDTSYEQYF.

This clone was seen at least ten times. V and J are TRBV30 and TRBJ2-7; unclear D gene. The CDR3 length is 12 residues. V gave up 4 bases and J gave up 3 bases, with 10 bases separating them. Germline CDR1 GTSNPN, CDR2 SVGIG (reference sequence). CDR3 region: CAWTAGNYEQYF. The CDR3 DNA reads TGTGCCTGGACCGCCGGCAACTACGAGCAGTACTTC.

The chain links TRBV5-4 to TRBJ1-4; maybe TRBD1 (5 bases). Germline V CDR1 and CDR2: SGHNT, YYREEE (reference sequence). V was pared by 2 bases and J by 7 bases, with 12 bases between. This CDR3 has 14 residues. The DNA of the CDR3 is TGTGCCAGCAGCTTCGGGGGTTGGGGTGAAAAACTGTTTTTT. Amino acids: CASSFGGWGEKLFF. The full variable domain, in which reference TRBV5-4 and TRBJ1-4 provide the parts outside the CDR3, is ETGVTQSPTHLIKTRGQQVTLRCSSQSGHNTVSWYQQALGQGPQFIFQYYREEENGRGNFPPRFSGLQFPNYSSELNVNALELDDSALYLCASSFGGWGEKLFFGSGTQLSVL.

The genes are TRBV27 and TRBJ2-2; tentatively, D is TRBD1 or TRBD2 (5 bases each). Trimming took off 1 base at V and 6 bases at J, with 15 bases between the two ends. This CDR3 spans 16 amino acids. CDR1 MNHEY and CDR2 SMNVEV come from the germline V gene (reference sequence). CDR3 in amino acids: CASSLLRKRGAGELFF. The CDR3 DNA reads TGTGCCAGCAGTTTATTGAGGAAGAGGGGTGCCGGGGAGCTGTTTTTT.

This clone was counted between two and nine times. V gene TRBV2 combines with J gene TRBJ1-2, with D uncertain. V lost 2 bases and J lost 8, with 15 bases in between. Germline-derived CDR1 and CDR2 are SNHLY and FYNNEI. The CDR3 consists of 14 residues. This CDR3 is CASSESGPQSGYTF. In DNA, the CDR3 is TGTGCCAGCAGTGAATCCGGGCCGCAGTCGGGCTACACCTTC.

This clone was seen more than once but under ten times. This chain uses TRBV4-3 with TRBJ1-1; 12 nucleotides agree with TRBD1. Trimming removed 1 base from V and 4 bases from J; junction bases left unmatched: 4. The CDR3 consists of 16 residues. Germline values: CDR1 LGHNA, CDR2 YSLEER. This CDR3 reads CASSQAGTGGFTEAFF. Here the CDR3 DNA reads TGCGCCAGCAGCCAAGCGGGGACAGGGGGCTTCACTGAAGCTTTCTTT.

V is TRBV11-2 and J is TRBJ2-3, with D possibly called TRBD1 or TRBD2 (5 bases each). Germline assignment: CDR1 SGHAT and CDR2 FQNNGV. CDR3 length: 16 residues. Trimming left V 5 bases short and J 0 bases short, with 15 bases between. CDR3 in DNA: TGTGCCAGCAGCACCCGCCGGGACGGAAGCACAGATACGCAGTATTTT. It is translated as CASSTRRDGSTDTQYF. The full variable domain, with the rest looked up from reference TRBV11-2 and TRBJ2-3, is EAGVAQSPRYKIIEKRQSVAFWCNPISGHATLYWYQQILGQGPKLLIQFQNNGVVDDSQLPKDRFSAERLKGVDSTLKIQPAKLEDSAVYLCASSTRRDGSTDTQYFGPGTRLTVL.

The chain is built from TRBV25-1 and TRBJ1-1; D is perhaps TRBD1 (6 bases). Per germline, CDR1 MGHDK and CDR2 SYGVNS. V was trimmed by 4 bases and J by 7 bases, leaving 13 bases between them. The CDR3 contains 13 residues. This CDR3 reads CASSAPGDLEAFF. The CDR3 region has the DNA TGTGCCAGCAGTGCTCCAGGGGACCTTGAAGCTTTCTTT. Full variable domain (outside the CDR3, taken from reference TRBV25-1 and TRBJ1-1): EADIYQTPRYLVIGTGKKITLECSQTMGHDKMYWYQQDPGMELHLIHYSYGVNSTEKGDLSSESTVSRIRTEHFPLTLESARPSHTSQYLCASSAPGDLEAFFGQGTRLTVV.

This clone has more than one count but fewer than ten. The chain employs TRBV13 and TRBJ2-2; D remains unclear. From germline, CDR1 is PRHDT and CDR2 FYEKMQ (reference sequence). The CDR3 is made up of 13 amino acids. V gave up 2 bases and J gave up 5 bases, with 6 bases separating them. The CDR3 loop is CASSLSWTGELFF. Written as DNA, the CDR3 is TGTGCCAGCAGCTTATCTTGGACCGGGGAGCTGTTTTTT.

The gene calls are TRBV7-2 and TRBJ1-1; D unclear. The V end was cut by 2 bases, the J end by 1 base, with 5 bases between. The CDR3 spans 13 residues. Germline V gene data show CDR1 as SGHTA and CDR2 as FQGNSA. In nucleotides, the CDR3 is TGTGCCAGCAGCTTACGACAGAACACTGAAGCTTTCTTT. Residues: CASSLRQNTEAFF.

This chain joins TRBV4-3 and TRBJ1-1; D gene uncertain. The CDR3 covers 12 residues. The V end lost 1 base, the J end lost 3 bases, and 3 bases lay between the germline ends. Germline CDR1 LGHNA, CDR2 YSLEER. The CDR3 here is CASSQADTEAFF. CDR3 nucleotide sequence: TGCGCCAGCAGCCAAGCGGACACTGAAGCTTTCTTT.

This clone was picked up a small number of times. Other DNA sequences within the sample encode an identical CDR3. The V gene is TRBV11-2, the J gene TRBJ2-3; D may be TRBD2 (5 bases). The CDR3 is 13 amino acids. The V and J ends lost 2 bases and 4 bases respectively, with 7 bases between them. CDR1 is SGHAT and CDR2 is FQNNGV in the germline V gene. The chain's CDR3 is CASSLSRADTQYF. CDR3 nucleotides: TGTGCCAGCAGCTTATCGAGGGCAGATACGCAGTATTTT.

The V call is TRBV19, the J call TRBJ1-6; 10 positions match TRBD1. CDR3 size: 13 residues. Germline V lookup: CDR1 LNHDA, CDR2 SQIVND (reference sequence). The junction had 3 bases not matched to a gene; V was cut back by 8 bases and J by 8 bases. CDR3 protein: CASAGQGYSPLHF. The CDR3 region has the DNA TGTGCCAGTGCGGGACAGGGGTATTCACCCCTCCACTTT.

At least ten counts were recorded for this clone. This chain joins TRBV5-6 and TRBJ2-3, with 13 positions matching TRBD2. There are 17 residues in the CDR3. The germline V gene has CDR1 SGHDT and CDR2 YYEEEE. The ends lost 3 bases at V and 2 bases at J; junction bases unmatched: 6. The CDR3 DNA reads TGTGCCAGCAGCTCAACGGGACTAGCGGGGCCCACAGATACGCAGTATTTT. Protein: CASSSTGLAGPTDTQYF.